Presented here are 29 T cell receptor beta chains from one specimen sequenced in a study of spatial heterogeneity in lung cancer. TCRdb re-derived calls from the 5' RACE reads in MiXCR, one entry per CDR3 protein. The sample records more than 35,000 distinct CDR3 sequences, around 5.2% being singletons. As for time point: sample taken at primary tumor resection. Whole RNA came from tumor, nontumor lung or frozen PBMC and was sequenced without being sorted. This specimen was PBMCs, taken at surgery. The receptors here all came from a female donor with early-stage non-small cell lung cancer.

There are many counts of this clonotype. This chain links TRBV4-2 with TRBJ1-5; maybe TRBD1 (5 bases). The CDR3 has 17 residues. V was pared by 0 bases and J by 9 bases, with 21 bases between. Germline-derived CDR1 and CDR2 are LGHNA and YNFKEQ. CDR3 DNA sequence: TGTGCCAGCAGCCAAGATGGGGCGGAAAGACCTTCGGGGCCCCAGCATTTT. It specifies CASSQDGAERPSGPQHF.

This clonotype was recorded at least ten times. The chain is built from TRBV7-6 and TRBJ1-6; D uncertain. Germline-derived CDR1 and CDR2 are SGHVS and FNYEAQ. Deletions cut 5 bases from V and 3 bases from J, with 11 bases between. The CDR3 spans 15 residues. CDR3 nucleotide sequence: TGTGCCAGCAGCAACGGGGAGGTCTATAATTCACCCCTCCACTTT. Protein: CASSNGEVYNSPLHF. Supplemented by reference TRBV7-6 and TRBJ1-6, the full variable domain reads GAGVSQSPRYKVTKRGQDVALRCDPISGHVSLYWYRQALGQGPEFLTYFNYEAQQDKSGLPNDRFSAERPEGSISTLTIQRTEQRDSAMYRCASSNGEVYNSPLHFGNGTRLTVT.

This clonotype was counted a few times. The chain uses TRBV12-3 or TRBV12-4 and TRBJ2-7; perhaps TRBD1 as D (5 bases). The CDR3 contains 16 residues. V gave up 0 bases and J gave up 1 base, with 13 bases separating them. This chain's CDR3 is CASSLAPGHMSYEQYF. DNA of the CDR3: TGTGCCAGCAGTTTAGCGCCAGGACACATGTCCTACGAGCAGTACTTC.

This clonotype was counted ten times or more. V gene TRBV9 combines with J gene TRBJ2-1; D remains ambiguous. CDR1 and CDR2 (germline): SGDLS, YYNGEE. This CDR3 comprises 13 residues. Trimming shortened V by 2 bases and J by 7 bases, and 10 bases separated the two germline ends. In DNA form, the CDR3 reads TGTGCCAGCAGCGTTCTTGGAGAAAATGAGCAGTTCTTC. It encodes CASSVLGENEQFF.

This clonotype occurred many times. The chain joins TRBV5-1 to TRBJ2-1; 10 bases are a match to TRBD2. Germline assignment: CDR1 SGHRS and CDR2 YFSETQ. The CDR3 covers 15 residues. The junction had 7 bases not matched to a gene; V was cut back by 4 bases and J by 6 bases. CDR3 sequence: CASSEAGGPSNEQFF. CDR3 bases: TGCGCCAGCAGCGAAGCGGGGGGGCCGAGCAATGAGCAGTTCTTC. Using reference TRBV5-1 and TRBJ2-1 for the parts outside the CDR3, the full variable domain is KAGVTQTPRYLIKTRGQQVTLSCSPISGHRSVSWYQQTPGQGLQFLFEYFSETQRNKGNFPGRFSGRQFSNSRSEMNVSTLELGDSALYLCASSEAGGPSNEQFFGPGTRLTVL.

There are many counts of this clonotype. The rearrangement joins TRBV4-2 to TRBJ2-2; unclear D gene. CDR3 length: 13 residues. V was cut by 0 bases and J by 7 bases, with 6 bases left in between. The germline CDR1 and CDR2 sequences are LGHNA and YNFKEQ. The CDR3 sequence: CASSQEGIGELFF. As DNA, the CDR3 is TGTGCCAGCAGCCAAGAAGGAATCGGGGAGCTGTTTTTT.

This clonotype was counted at least ten times. V usage is TRBV9 and J usage is TRBJ1-3; D is undetermined. Between the trimmed V and J ends, which lost 0 bases and 4 bases, there was a span of 8 bases. CDR1 is SGDLS and CDR2 is YYNGEE in the germline V gene. The CDR3 loop spans 14 amino acids. The CDR3 DNA sequence: TGTGCCAGCAGCGTAGCGGCCCAGGGAAACACCATATATTTT. Translation: CASSVAAQGNTIYF.

This rearrangement joins TRBV20-1 to TRBJ2-7, with 8 nucleotides matching TRBD1. CDR3 length: 16 residues. The V gene end was trimmed by 5 bases and the J gene end by 6 bases; junction bases not matched to a gene: 18. CDR1 and CDR2 from the germline V gene are DFQATT and SNEGSKA (reference sequence). CDR3 nucleotides: TGCAGTGCTGATCCCCAGGCGGACAGGGCACAGGTCGAGCAGTACTTC. As protein: CSADPQADRAQVEQYF.

This clonotype was picked up many times. The gene calls are TRBV27 and TRBJ2-7, with TRBD2 identical over 10 bases. Trimming at V came to 3 bases and at J to 3 bases, leaving 14 bases not matched to a gene. The CDR3 loop spans 18 amino acids. The germline CDR1 and CDR2 sequences are MNHEY and SMNVEV (reference sequence). CDR3 loop: CASSFDSGGPLPLYEQYF. CDR3 bases: TGTGCCAGCAGTTTTGATAGCGGGGGGCCCCTCCCGCTCTACGAGCAGTACTTC.

There are many counts of this clonotype. The CDR3 loop is CASSNRDQGSNEQFF. CDR3 sequence (DNA): TGTGCCAGCTCCAACCGGGACCAGGGCTCCAATGAGCAGTTCTTC. The chain joins TRBV18 to TRBJ2-1; possibly TRBD1 or TRBD2 for D (5 bases each). The germline gives CDR1 KGHSH, CDR2 LQKENI. The CDR3 contains 15 residues. Trimming stripped 6 bases from V and 6 bases from J, with 18 bases between. Full variable domain (missing parts from reference TRBV18 and TRBJ2-1): NAGVMQNPRHLVRRRGQEARLRCSPMKGHSHVYWYRQLPEEGLKFMVYLQKENIIDESGMPKERFSAEFPKEGPSILRIQQVVRGDSAAYFCASSNRDQGSNEQFFGPGTRLTVL.

This clonotype was counted many times. CDR3 residues: CASSPRAGDTEAFF. In nucleotides, the CDR3 is TGTGCCAGCAGTCCCCGAGCAGGGGACACTGAAGCTTTCTTT. The rearrangement uses TRBV6-5 and TRBJ1-1, with D maybe TRBD1 (6 bases). The V end lost 5 bases, the J end lost 3 bases, and 13 bases lay between the germline ends. Germline V gene data show CDR1 as MNHEY and CDR2 as SVGAGI. The CDR3 is made up of 14 amino acids.

This clonotype came up many times. The chain carries TRBV29-1 and TRBJ2-1; no definite D call. Germline CDR1 and CDR2: SQVTM and ANQGSEA. The CDR3 extends over 11 amino acids. V lost 5 bases and J lost 10, with 12 bases in between. The CDR3, as DNA: TGCAGCGTTCGGTCACGAGGCGAGCAGTTCTTC. It encodes CSVRSRGEQFF.

The chain combines TRBV19 with TRBJ1-2; 8 positions agree with TRBD1. In germline, CDR1 is LNHDA, CDR2 SQIVND (reference sequence). The V gene end was trimmed by 7 bases and the J gene end by 4 bases; junction bases not matched to a gene: 8. The CDR3 has 14 residues. Here the CDR3 reads CASIQDRASYGYTF. CDR3 bases: TGTGCCAGTATCCAGGACAGGGCCTCCTATGGCTACACCTTC.

This clonotype appeared many times. The J gene is TRBJ1-2, the V gene TRBV27, with unresolved D. Germline V lookup: CDR1 MNHEY, CDR2 SMNVEV (reference sequence). Trimming shortened V by 2 bases and J by 5 bases, and 9 bases separated the two germline ends. The CDR3 loop spans 13 amino acids. CDR3 residues: CASSLGRSYGYTF. The CDR3 nucleotides read TGTGCCAGCAGTTTAGGCAGATCTTATGGCTACACCTTC.

This clonotype has a count of ten or more. This chain uses TRBV29-1 with TRBJ1-1, with 9 bases fitting TRBD1. The CDR3 length is 12 residues. Germline-derived CDR1 and CDR2 are SQVTM and ANQGSEA. The J segment lost 7 bases and the V segment lost 5 bases, leaving 5 bases of the junction unmatched. The CDR3 DNA reads TGCAGCGTTACAGGGGGCTTGGGTGAAGCTTTCTTT. It is translated as CSVTGGLGEAFF.

This clonotype was seen ten or more times. CDR3 residues: CSASLRAANYGYTF. DNA for the CDR3: TGCAGTGCTAGTCTTAGGGCAGCTAACTATGGCTACACCTTC. The V call is TRBV20-1, the J call TRBJ1-2, with D uncertain. This CDR3 has 14 residues. Trimming pared 3 bases from V and 0 bases from J, leaving 11 bases between. Germline V CDR1 and CDR2: DFQATT, SNEGSKA (reference sequence).

This clonotype was observed at least ten times. V and J are TRBV30 and TRBJ1-5; 8 bases map to TRBD1. Germline V gives CDR1 GTSNPN, CDR2 SVGIG (reference sequence). The CDR3 is 13 amino acids. The V and J ends lost 5 bases and 3 bases, in that order; junction bases with no gene match: 3. CDR3 DNA: TGTGCCTGGGGGACAGGCCTCAATCAGCCCCAGCATTTT. Translating gives CAWGTGLNQPQHF.

This clonotype has ten or more counts. For the CDR3, the DNA is TGTGCCAGCTACGCGGATCAGGGTGGGGAGCAGTACTTC. Residues: CASYADQGGEQYF. This chain joins TRBV5-6 and TRBJ2-7, with TRBD1 as a possible D gene (5 bases). The CDR3 has 13 amino acids. Germline CDR1 and CDR2: SGHDT and YYEEEE. Trimming pared 7 bases from V and 7 bases from J, leaving 18 bases between.

This clonotype has a count of ten or more. This sequence joins TRBV20-1 and TRBJ1-5, with a possible D match to TRBD1 (5 bases). The CDR3 sequence is 16 residues long. V lost 3 bases to trimming and J lost 7 bases, with 22 bases between them. The germline gives CDR1 DFQATT, CDR2 SNEGSKA (reference sequence). The CDR3, as DNA: TGCAGTGCTAGTTTGGGGCCGGGAAGTTTTAGCCAGCCCCAGCATTTT. It yields the protein CSASLGPGSFSQPQHF.

The chain employs TRBV12-3 or TRBV12-4 and TRBJ2-7, with 10 bases matching TRBD2. Trimming cost V 8 bases and J 1 base; bases outside gene matches: 5. The CDR3 length is 14 residues. The CDR3 loop reads CASRVAGGSYEQYF. DNA for the CDR3: TGTGCCAGCCGGGTAGCGGGGGGTTCCTACGAGCAGTACTTC.

This clonotype was seen repeatedly, ten times or more. The rearrangement links TRBV19 to TRBJ1-1, with a possible D match to TRBD1 (5 bases). The CDR3 has 14 amino acids. CDR1 and CDR2 from the germline V gene are LNHDA and SQIVND (reference sequence). V lost 4 bases, J lost 4 bases, and 13 bases lay in between. The CDR3 here is CASSTQTAATEAFF. The DNA of the CDR3 is TGTGCCAGTAGTACACAGACAGCGGCCACTGAAGCTTTCTTT.

The rearrangement uses TRBV18 and TRBJ2-1, with TRBD1 matching over 7 bases. With 6 bases clipped from V and 14 bases from J, the junction kept 10 bases outside the gene matches. Germline CDR1 is KGHSH and CDR2 is LQKENI. The CDR3 totals 12 residues. CDR3 protein: CASSLWDRLKFF. The CDR3 nucleotides read TGTGCCAGCTCCCTATGGGACAGATTAAAGTTCTTC.

In its sample, this clonotype was seen many times. This chain links TRBV20-1 with TRBJ2-7, with 9 bases lining up with TRBD1. V shed 5 bases and J 4 bases; nucleotides not matched to a gene: 6. Germline V gives CDR1 DFQATT, CDR2 SNEGSKA (reference sequence). The CDR3 totals 13 residues. CDR3 sequence: CSAGTGKVYEQYF. CDR3 bases: TGCAGTGCTGGGACAGGGAAAGTGTACGAGCAGTACTTC.

This clonotype occurred many times. The V call is TRBV5-1, the J call TRBJ1-1; 8 nucleotides agree with TRBD1. V gave up 4 bases and J gave up 1 base; unmatched junction bases: 6. Germline lookup yields CDR1 SGHRS and CDR2 YFSETQ. CDR3 length equals 15 residues. This CDR3 is CASSSGTGWNTEAFF. The DNA of the CDR3 is TGCGCCAGCAGCAGTGGGACAGGCTGGAACACTGAAGCTTTCTTT.

The chain uses TRBV20-1 and TRBJ1-1; 7 bases align to TRBD1. The CDR3 has 14 amino acids. Germline-derived CDR1 and CDR2 are DFQATT and SNEGSKA (reference sequence). V was pared by 4 bases and J by 0 bases, with 5 bases of the junction left unmatched. The CDR3 DNA follows: TGCAGTGCTACTGGACAGGACATGAACACTGAAGCTTTCTTT. As protein: CSATGQDMNTEAFF.

This clonotype has at least ten counts. The chain combines TRBV6-6 with TRBJ1-5; D might be TRBD1 (5 bases). The CDR3 sequence is 16 residues long. The germline V gene has CDR1 MNHNY and CDR2 SVGAGI (reference sequence). The germline V and J ends were trimmed by 8 bases and 2 bases, with 19 bases remaining between them. The DNA for the CDR3 is TGTGCCAGCGAGATGGGGGTCCCCCATGGCAATCAGCCCCAGCATTTT. Protein product: CASEMGVPHGNQPQHF.

V is TRBV18 and J is TRBJ1-2; 9 bases are shared with TRBD1. This CDR3 comprises 16 residues. V dropped 2 bases and J dropped 6; count of bases not matched to a gene: 10. Germline values: CDR1 KGHSH, CDR2 LQKENI. The CDR3 loop reads CASSPGTGQGRDGYTF. The CDR3 DNA follows: TGTGCCAGCTCACCAGGGACAGGGCAGGGAAGGGATGGCTACACCTTC.

This clonotype was seen at least ten times. The gene calls are TRBV24-1 and TRBJ1-2, with 11 positions matching TRBD1. The CDR3 sequence is 14 residues long. V lost 4 bases, J lost 7 bases, and 4 bases stayed unmatched. The germline V gene encodes CDR1 KGHDR and CDR2 SFDVKD. In DNA form, the CDR3 reads TGTGCCACCAGTGAGGACAGGGGGCGTTTTGGCTACACCTTC. This gives the protein CATSEDRGRFGYTF.

This clonotype was counted many times. This rearrangement joins TRBV14 to TRBJ2-1, with TRBD2 identical over 10 bases. From germline, CDR1 is SGHDN and CDR2 FVKESK. The CDR3 loop spans 15 amino acids. Trimming at V came to 6 bases and at J to 3 bases, leaving 5 bases not matched to a gene. The CDR3 DNA is TGTGCCAGCAGTGAGATAGCGGGGGGCTACAATGAGCAGTTCTTC. This sequence encodes CASSEIAGGYNEQFF. The whole variable domain, remainder taken from reference TRBV14 and TRBJ2-1, is EAGVTQFPSHSVIEKGQTVTLRCDPISGHDNLYWYRRVMGKEIKFLLHFVKESKQDESGMPNNRFLAERTGGTYSTLKVQPAELEDSGVYFCASSEIAGGYNEQFFGPGTRLTVL.